A single sample is the source of the 25 T cell receptor beta chains below, sequenced in a study of T-cell reconstitution after alpha-beta-depleted transplantation in children. Unique molecular identifiers were incorporated into the prepared TCRbeta library. TCRdb reanalysed the PCR reads using MiXCR and keeps one entry per CDR3 protein. The table lists some 200,000 distinct CDR3 sequences, about 15% of them singletons. This material consisted of PBMCs from the stem cell graft donor, taken from the stem cell graft. These receptors all stem from a human donor who donated a stem cell graft to a child with acute lymphoblastic leukemia.

This clonotype has ten or more counts. The chain recombines TRBV7-9 with TRBJ2-3; 7 positions match TRBD2. From germline, CDR1 is SEHNR and CDR2 FQNEAQ (reference sequence). CDR3 length: 14 amino acids. The V and J ends lost 2 bases and 6 bases, in that order; junction bases with no gene match: 5. The CDR3 nucleotides read TGTGCCAGCAGCTTAACGGGAGGATCCGATACGCAGTATTTT. It yields the protein CASSLTGGSDTQYF. Full variable domain (missing parts from reference TRBV7-9 and TRBJ2-3): DTGVSQNPRHKITKRGQNVTFRCDPISEHNRLYWYRQTLGQGPEFLTYFQNEAQLEKSRLLSDRFSAERPKGSFSTLEIQRTEQGDSAMYLCASSLTGGSDTQYFGPGTRLTVL.

There are a few counts of this clonotype. The V and J genes are TRBV11-2 and TRBJ1-1, with no clear D. Germline V gene lookup returns CDR1 SGHAT and CDR2 FQNNGV. This CDR3 contains 13 residues. Trimming took 2 bases from V and 1 from J, leaving 5 bases between them. The CDR3 nucleotides are TGTGCCAGCAGCTTATTACGGAACACTGAAGCTTTCTTT. Its protein is CASSLLRNTEAFF.

This clonotype was detected many times. The chain couples TRBV28 to TRBJ2-7, with 10 bases matching TRBD1. This CDR3 region has 15 residues. The V and J ends lost 6 bases and 3 bases, in that order; junction bases with no gene match: 8. Germline values: CDR1 MDHEN, CDR2 SYDVKM. The CDR3 DNA reads as TGTGCCAGCAGAACCCGGGACAGGGGTTTCTACGAGCAGTACTTC. This gives the protein CASRTRDRGFYEQYF.

This clonotype has ten or more counts. The V call is TRBV7-7, the J call TRBJ2-1; 8 bases agree with TRBD1. In germline, CDR1 is SSHAT, CDR2 FNYEAQ (reference sequence). V lost 1 base to trimming and J lost 5 bases; unmatched junction nucleotides: 7. The length of the CDR3 is 16 residues. This chain's CDR3 is CASSLGMDRADNEQFF. DNA of the CDR3: TGTGCCAGCAGCTTAGGTATGGACAGGGCAGACAATGAGCAGTTCTTC.

This clonotype appeared a single time. The rearrangement links TRBV20-1 to TRBJ2-7, with D perhaps matching TRBD1 (5 bases). V lost 0 bases and J 1 base, leaving 10 bases between the germline ends. CDR3 length: 14 amino acids. Germline CDR1 is DFQATT and CDR2 is SNEGSKA (reference sequence). CDR3 bases: TGCAGTGCTAGAGATGGGGCAGCTTCCTACGAGCAGTACTTC. It translates to CSARDGAASYEQYF.

This clonotype has ten or more counts. V usage is TRBV7-9 and J usage is TRBJ2-3; 8 nucleotides align to TRBD2. There are 13 residues in the CDR3. V lost 8 bases and J lost 4; bases outside the gene matches: 5. Germline V gives CDR1 SEHNR, CDR2 FQNEAQ (reference sequence). CDR3 coding DNA: TGTGCCAGCGGCCGGGGGGGAGCAGATACGCAGTATTTT. Residues: CASGRGGADTQYF.

This clonotype has ten or more counts. The V gene is TRBV20-1, the J gene TRBJ2-7, with 14 positions matching TRBD2. Losses at the gene ends were 2 bases for V and 3 bases for J; bases not matched to a gene: 6. CDR1 and CDR2 from the germline V gene are DFQATT and SNEGSKA (reference sequence). The CDR3 has 16 amino acids. This chain's CDR3 is CSARKTGLAGVYEQYF. CDR3 nucleotides: TGCAGTGCTAGAAAAACGGGACTAGCGGGAGTCTACGAGCAGTACTTC.

This clonotype was counted at least ten times. The chain combines TRBV7-9 with TRBJ2-1; 12 nucleotides agree with TRBD2. The CDR3 length is 15 residues. Germline CDR1 is SEHNR and CDR2 is FQNEAQ (reference sequence). Unmatched junction bases numbered 3, after V lost 1 base and J lost 8 bases. The CDR3 protein is CASSLGLAGADEQFF. The CDR3 coding sequence is TGTGCCAGCAGCTTAGGACTAGCGGGAGCGGATGAGCAGTTCTTC.

This clonotype turned up a few times. This chain links TRBV7-2 with TRBJ2-5; D is perhaps TRBD1 (5 bases). Trimming removed 7 bases at V and 7 bases at J, with 22 bases between. There are 15 residues in the CDR3. Germline V lookup: CDR1 SGHTA, CDR2 FQGNSA. As DNA, the CDR3 is TGTGCCAGCACCTCATTCGCAGCCTACCAGGGGACCCAGTACTTC. As protein: CASTSFAAYQGTQYF.

This clonotype was counted at least ten times. The rearrangement uses TRBV6-5 and TRBJ2-3; the match to TRBD1 covers 7 bases. Trimming at V came to 4 bases and at J to 6 bases, leaving 13 bases not matched to a gene. The CDR3 totals 16 residues. CDR1 is MNHEY and CDR2 is SVGAGI in the germline V gene. In nucleotides, the CDR3 is TGTGCCAGCAGTTCCGCAGGACAGGCAAGGAGGGATACGCAGTATTTT. Translating it yields CASSSAGQARRDTQYF.

At least ten counts were recorded for this clonotype. The chain employs TRBV12-3 or TRBV12-4 and TRBJ2-4; 7 bases are shared with TRBD1. V was clipped by 6 bases and J by 0 bases; unmatched bases: 11. The CDR3 has 17 amino acids. Here the CDR3 DNA reads TGTGCCAGCAGCCGACAGGGTAGAGTCCTAGCCAAAAACATTCAGTACTTC. Protein: CASSRQGRVLAKNIQYF.

V gene TRBV11-2 combines with J gene TRBJ2-1; D remains unclear. Trimming cost V 0 bases and J 6 bases, with 6 bases left between them. This CDR3 has 13 residues. Germline CDR1 is SGHAT and CDR2 is FQNNGV. The CDR3 region is CASSLESRNEQFF. The CDR3 DNA sequence: TGTGCCAGCAGCTTAGAATCCCGCAATGAGCAGTTCTTC.

This clonotype was seen many times. The CDR3 DNA reads TGTGCCAGCAGTTTCCAGCGGAGTTCCTACGAGCAGTACTTC. This sequence encodes CASSFQRSSYEQYF. The chain uses TRBV27 and TRBJ2-7; TRBD2 might be the D (5 bases). The germline V gene encodes CDR1 MNHEY and CDR2 SMNVEV (reference sequence). V lost 3 bases to trimming and J lost 1 base, with 10 bases between them. This CDR3 is built from 14 residues.

In its sample, this clonotype was seen many times. The chain employs TRBV5-1 and TRBJ2-7, with D possibly TRBD2 on 5 matching bases. Germline V CDR1 and CDR2: SGHRS, YFSETQ. V lost 0 bases to trimming and J lost 0 bases, with 16 bases between them. This CDR3 is 17 amino acids long. CDR3 amino acids: CASSLAGQWRYSYEQYF. The DNA of the CDR3 is TGCGCCAGCAGCTTGGCAGGCCAATGGAGGTACTCCTACGAGCAGTACTTC.

This clonotype has a count of ten or more. The chain uses TRBV29-1 and TRBJ1-1, with D unclear. CDR3 size: 14 residues. Trimming cost V 6 bases and J 3 bases, with 17 bases left between them. The germline V gene has CDR1 SQVTM and CDR2 ANQGSEA. The CDR3 loop reads CSVVRKGGYTEAFF. In DNA form, the CDR3 reads TGCAGCGTCGTCCGGAAGGGAGGGTACACTGAAGCTTTCTTT.

This clonotype was seen a handful of times. The chain combines TRBV12-3 or TRBV12-4 with TRBJ2-7; unclear D gene. This CDR3 spans 14 amino acids. The V gene lost 3 bases and the J gene lost 2 bases, with 11 bases spanning the gap. CDR3 loop: CASSLDDPPYEQYF. The CDR3 coding sequence is TGTGCCAGCAGTTTGGATGACCCCCCCTACGAGCAGTACTTC.

This clonotype has ten or more counts. The gene calls are TRBV6-1 and TRBJ2-7; D is unresolved. This CDR3 spans 11 amino acids. Trimming took off 5 bases at V and 3 bases at J, with 5 bases between the two ends. From germline, CDR1 is MNHNS and CDR2 SASEGT. The CDR3 nucleotides are TGTGCCAGCAGTAATTACTACGAGCAGTACTTC. Protein sequence: CASSNYYEQYF.

This clonotype was recorded many times. The J gene is TRBJ2-1, the V gene TRBV12-3 or TRBV12-4, with D possibly being TRBD2 (7 bases). Trimming removed 2 bases from V and 1 base from J, with 15 bases in between. CDR3 length equals 17 residues. Here the CDR3 DNA reads TGTGCCAGCAGTTTACTCTGGGAGGGGGAATCCTACAATGAGCAGTTCTTC. Residues: CASSLLWEGESYNEQFF.

Ten or more counts support this clonotype. The chain is built from TRBV29-1 and TRBJ2-2, with 9 bases lining up with TRBD1. CDR1 is SQVTM and CDR2 is ANQGSEA in the germline V gene. There are 12 residues in the CDR3. Trimming removed 5 bases from V and 6 bases from J; junction bases left unmatched: 1. The DNA for the CDR3 is TGCAGCGTTCGACAGGGGGCCGGGGAGCTGTTTTTT. This translates into CSVRQGAGELFF.

Ten or more counts support this clonotype. The chain employs TRBV10-3 and TRBJ1-2, with 8 bases lining up with TRBD1. V was clipped by 4 bases and J by 3 bases; unmatched bases: 13. The CDR3 sequence is 17 residues long. Germline lookup yields CDR1 ENHRY and CDR2 SYGVKD. CDR3 sequence: CAISGVGLDREHYGYTF. The DNA of the CDR3 is TGTGCCATCAGTGGAGTCGGGTTGGACAGGGAGCACTATGGCTACACCTTC.

This clonotype has a count of ten or more. The rearrangement uses TRBV20-1 and TRBJ2-3; D is perhaps TRBD1 (6 bases). The ends were cut back, 0 bases at V and 0 bases at J, with 13 bases in the middle. The CDR3 length is 16 residues. CDR1 is DFQATT and CDR2 is SNEGSKA in the germline V gene (reference sequence). The CDR3 DNA follows: TGCAGTGCTAGAGACCAGGGGATACCGAGCACAGATACGCAGTATTTT. Protein sequence: CSARDQGIPSTDTQYF.

There are many counts of this clonotype. V is TRBV10-3 and J is TRBJ2-5, with D tentatively TRBD1 (6 bases). Germline lookup yields CDR1 ENHRY and CDR2 SYGVKD. V was clipped by 0 bases and J by 5 bases, with 10 bases between them. The CDR3 sequence is 14 residues long. The CDR3 DNA sequence: TGTGCCATCAGTGAGTCGACTCAGGGGGAGACCCAGTACTTC. This sequence encodes CAISESTQGETQYF.

This clonotype has a count of ten or more. This chain connects TRBV20-1 to TRBJ1-1; D is unclear. This CDR3 contains 13 residues. Germline loops: CDR1 DFQATT, CDR2 SNEGSKA (reference sequence). V shed 3 bases and J shed 6 bases, with 14 bases lying between them. Written as DNA, the CDR3 is TGCAGTGCTAGTATAGGGTCCTACCCTGAAGCTTTCTTT. Its translation: CSASIGSYPEAFF.

The sample holds a few counts of this clonotype. V gene TRBV6-5 combines with J gene TRBJ2-2, with 9 bases lining up with TRBD1. CDR1 is MNHEY, CDR2 SVGAGI, per germline. The CDR3 spans 17 residues. Trimming took 4 bases from V and 1 from J; bases not matched to a gene: 7. This chain's CDR3 is CASSFYSGQGNTGELFF. DNA of the CDR3: TGTGCCAGCAGTTTTTATTCGGGACAGGGGAACACCGGGGAGCTGTTTTTT.

The gene calls are TRBV4-2 and TRBJ2-3, with a tentative D call TRBD2 (5 bases). This CDR3 has 19 residues. The germline V and J ends were trimmed by 4 bases and 0 bases, with 23 bases remaining between them. Germline V lookup: CDR1 LGHNA, CDR2 YNFKEQ. The CDR3 region has the DNA TGTGCCAGCAGCCCACCAACCGGCACGGGGTTACATAGCACAGATACGCAGTATTTT. It translates to CASSPPTGTGLHSTDTQYF.